Presented here are 10 T cell receptor beta chains from one specimen sequenced in a study of cytomegalovirus exposure and HLA in healthy donors. Generated by immunoSEQ multiplex PCR, the TCRdb table keeps only in-frame clones and is missing some. The table shows 95,000 to 120,000 clones, with around 82% occurring only once. The sample taken for sequencing was PBMCs. The receptor source for this set is a woman aged 18-30 years in good health and CMV-seronegative.

The gene calls are TRBV27 and TRBJ2-5, with 8 bases fitting TRBD2. The V gene's germline CDR1 is MNHEY and CDR2 SMNVEV (reference sequence). The CDR3 loop spans 12 amino acids. The V gene end was trimmed by 8 bases and the J gene end by 3 bases; junction bases not matched to a gene: 2. The CDR3 is CASEGLEETQYF. CDR3 sequence (DNA): TGTGCCAGCGAGGGACTAGAAGAGACCCAGTACTTC.

This clone has a handful of counts. This chain uses TRBV7-3 with TRBJ2-2; the D gene is possibly TRBD1 (6 bases). This CDR3 has 14 amino acids. With 5 bases removed from V and 2 bases from J, the gap between germline ends came to 9 bases. The germline gives CDR1 SGHTA, CDR2 FQGTGA. CDR3: CASSGQTNTGELFF. In DNA form, the CDR3 reads TGTGCCAGCAGCGGACAGACTAACACCGGGGAGCTGTTTTTT.

Relative to its sample, this clone is medium-sized. The chain links TRBV25-1 to TRBJ2-2; TRBD1 agrees at 9 bases. The CDR3 sequence is 16 residues long. With V trimmed by 4 bases and J by 3 bases, 6 bases remained unmatched. CDR1 is MGHDK and CDR2 is SYGVNS in the germline V gene. In nucleotides, the CDR3 is TGTGCCAGCAGTGGTACCCGGGACAGGGACACCGGGGAGCTGTTTTTT. Translating gives CASSGTRDRDTGELFF.

The rearrangement links TRBV6-6 to TRBJ2-1; tentative D call: TRBD2 (5 bases). CDR3 length: 15 residues. Germline CDR1 reads MNHNY; CDR2 reads SVGAGI (reference sequence). The ends were cut back, 0 bases at V and 9 bases at J, with 15 bases in the middle. In DNA, the CDR3 is TGTGCCAGCAGTTACTCGAGAGGGCCGGGCGCTGAGCAGTTCTTC. It codes for CASSYSRGPGAEQFF.

This sequence joins TRBV7-3 and TRBJ2-1; 11 bases fit TRBD2. The CDR3 loop spans 13 amino acids. Germline loops: CDR1 SGHTA, CDR2 FQGTGA. V lost 6 bases, J lost 12 bases, and 7 bases stayed unmatched. CDR3 in amino acids: CASRVGTSGPQFF. CDR3 nucleotide sequence: TGTGCCAGCAGGGTCGGGACTAGCGGACCGCAGTTCTTC.

This chain uses TRBV6-1 with TRBJ2-7; the D is unclear. This CDR3 has 12 amino acids. CDR1 is MNHNS and CDR2 is SASEGT in the germline V gene. V lost 7 bases to trimming and J lost 6 bases, with 13 bases between them. The CDR3 spells CASMGWASEQYF. The CDR3 DNA reads TGTGCCAGCATGGGTTGGGCATCCGAGCAGTACTTC.

A few counts support this clone. The CDR3 is CASGHLRGYTF. The CDR3 bases are TGTGCCAGCGGTCACCTCCGGGGCTACACCTTC. The chain carries TRBV6-1 and TRBJ1-2; D is ambiguous. The V end lost 8 bases, the J end lost 8 bases, and 12 bases lay between the germline ends. The CDR3 runs 11 residues. Germline CDR1 reads MNHNS; CDR2 reads SASEGT.

V gene TRBV27 combines with J gene TRBJ2-1; perhaps TRBD2 as D (7 bases). CDR3 length: 13 amino acids. V dropped 10 bases and J dropped 7 bases, with 17 bases sitting between them. Germline CDR1 MNHEY, CDR2 SMNVEV (reference sequence). CDR3 sequence reads: CATRGGYVNEQFF. CDR3 DNA: TGTGCCACCCGCGGGGGCTATGTGAATGAGCAGTTCTTC.

The genes are TRBV9 and TRBJ2-2, with D unresolved. V was shortened by 1 base and J by 1 base, with 8 bases between the two germline ends. Germline loops: CDR1 SGDLS, CDR2 YYNGEE. The CDR3 runs 15 residues. CDR3 in DNA: TGTGCCAGCAGCGTAAAACCAGGGAACACCGGGGAGCTGTTTTTT. It specifies CASSVKPGNTGELFF. The entire variable domain, with the rest obtained from reference TRBV9 and TRBJ2-2, is as follows: DSGVTQTPKHLITATGQRVTLRCSPRSGDLSVYWYQQSLDQGLQFLIQYYNGEERAKGNILERFSAQQFPDLHSELNLSSLELGDSALYFCASSVKPGNTGELFFGEGSRLTVL.

The chain has TRBV18 and TRBJ2-7; no clear D. Germline lookup yields CDR1 KGHSH and CDR2 LQKENI. This CDR3 is 14 amino acids long. Trimming took 5 bases from V and 0 from J, leaving 11 bases between them. The CDR3, as DNA: TGTGCCAGCTCAACCGGGTCTCTCTCCTACGAGCAGTACTTC. This translates into CASSTGSLSYEQYF.